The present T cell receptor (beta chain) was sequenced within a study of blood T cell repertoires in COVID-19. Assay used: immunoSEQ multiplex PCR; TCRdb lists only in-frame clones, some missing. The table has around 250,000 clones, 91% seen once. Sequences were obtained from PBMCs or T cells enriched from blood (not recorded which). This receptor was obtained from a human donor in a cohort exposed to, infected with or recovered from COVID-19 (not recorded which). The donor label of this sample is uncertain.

The CDR3 loop is CASSMTGVNTEAFF. DNA for the CDR3: TGCGCCAGCAGTATGACCGGGGTGAACACTGAAGCTTTCTTT. The chain links TRBV4-1 to TRBJ1-1; D is uncertain. V shed 6 bases and J shed 0 bases, with 11 bases lying between them. CDR3 length: 14 residues. CDR1 is MGHRA, CDR2 YSYEKL, per germline.